This T cell receptor beta chain was sequenced in a study of CD8 T cells in Susac syndrome. The study sequenced TCR beta in blood CD8+ and CD4+ T cells. TEMRA cells were FACS-enriched, with CD8+ and CD4+ T cells isolated negatively. V was clipped by 2 bases and J by 0 bases; unmatched bases: 8. The V gene's germline CDR1 is DFQATT and CDR2 SNEGSKA (reference sequence). This CDR3 has 16 residues. cDNA came from 0.5 to 1 ug RNA primed by random hexamers. The authors amplified TCR beta CDR3 across 54 Vbeta and 13 Jbeta using immunoSEQ multiplex PCR. TCRdb re-derived calls from the immunoSEQ multiplex PCR reads in MiXCR, one entry per CDR3 protein. In the table there are hundreds of thousands of distinct CDR3 sequences, almost 85% of which are singletons.

The V and J genes are TRBV20-1 and TRBJ2-7, with 9 nucleotides matching TRBD2. Specimen: CD8+ T cells from PBMCs. The source of this sequence is a human donor with multiple sclerosis. CDR3: CSARPQSSGSSYEQYF. The CDR3 bases are TGCAGTGCTAGACCTCAGAGTAGCGGGAGCTCCTACGAGCAGTACTTC.